A single T cell receptor beta chain is shown here with its context. This entry comes from a study of blood T cells in healthy people across ages. It was with a sample-barcoded 5' primer and a J-beta primer mix that a second PCR of about 7 to 12 cycles was run. TCRdb recomputed calls from the 5' RACE reads with MiXCR, one row per CDR3 protein. The top ten hold 7% to 9.5% of the sample, which has fewer than 1.5 million distinct CDR3 sequences, roughly 45% seen once. Germline V CDR1 and CDR2: MGHRA, YSYEKL. The CDR3 has 16 amino acids. The V end lost 4 bases, the J end lost 7 bases, and 17 bases lay between the germline ends.

The chain employs TRBV4-1 and TRBJ1-6; perhaps TRBD1 as D (6 bases). The sample consisted of blood. The clonotype originates from a woman under 30 in good health. The CDR3 protein is CASSPRDKEANSPLHF. The CDR3 DNA is TGCGCCAGCAGCCCGAGGGACAAAGAGGCCAATTCACCCCTCCACTTT.